The 6 T cell receptor beta chains in this list originate from one sample, sequenced in a study of human T cells and chemical hapten exposure (dated by TCRdb to the early 2020s). The time point label corresponds to: pre-sensitization, week 0. Read against the paper, the sample's treatment or condition label means: therapeutic diphenylcyclopropenone sensitization with weekly scalp DPC. The receptor library was made with RACE. TCRdb shows the sequencer as NextSeq 500. The raw public data were reprocessed by TCRdb itself: fastp quality trimming at Q25, MiXCR clonotype calling, in-frame beta chains only. Each entry merges the rows of one CDR3 protein and shows their most common DNA and genes. Across this sample there are around 180,000 distinct CDR3 sequences, with around 30% seen only once. In total, the top ten clones hold under 3% of the sample. The sample here was whole blood, taken in connection with sensitization to the hapten diphenylcyclopropenone (DPC). These receptor sequences come from a woman in her thirties with alopecia areata. Some clones in this sample may be carry-over from other donors' samples.

V and J are TRBV6-5 and TRBJ1-6, with 7 positions matching TRBD1. J was trimmed by 10 bases and V by 6 bases; bases with no gene match: 15. The CDR3 runs 16 residues. The germline V gene encodes CDR1 MNHEY and CDR2 SVGAGI. CDR3 sequence: CASRTDRAQRQSPLHF. The CDR3 DNA reads TGTGCCAGCAGGACCGACAGGGCCCAGCGGCAATCACCCCTCCACTTT.

V usage is TRBV7-6 and J usage is TRBJ2-3; 11 nucleotides align to TRBD2. The CDR3 has 17 residues. Trimming cost V 5 bases and J 6 bases; bases outside gene matches: 13. From germline, CDR1 is SGHVS and CDR2 FNYEAQ. DNA of the CDR3: TGTGCCAGCAGCCCTCTAGCGGGGGGCCTAAGACTGGATACGCAGTATTTT. Residues: CASSPLAGGLRLDTQYF.

This clonotype was picked up one time. The V and J genes are TRBV29-1 and TRBJ2-3; 10 bases match TRBD1. V gave up 3 bases and J gave up 5 bases; unmatched junction bases: 8. The CDR3 consists of 15 residues. The V gene's germline CDR1 is SQVTM and CDR2 ANQGSEA. The CDR3 nucleotides are TGCAGCGTTGATTCGGGACAGGGGAAACAAGATACGCAGTATTTT. Encoded protein: CSVDSGQGKQDTQYF.

The CDR3 coding sequence is TGTGCCAGCAAGGGACAGGGAGGCGCCTCTGACACTGAAGCTTTCTTT. Translated, it gives CASKGQGGASDTEAFF. The chain combines TRBV12-3 or TRBV12-4 with TRBJ1-1; TRBD1 matches at 9 bases. There are 16 residues in the CDR3. The ends lost 7 bases at V and 3 bases at J; junction bases unmatched: 12.

This clonotype was recorded a few times. V is TRBV10-3 and J is TRBJ1-1; the D is unclear. The CDR3 extends over 13 amino acids. Germline CDR1 ENHRY, CDR2 SYGVKD. V was clipped by 3 bases and J by 1 base, with 6 bases between them. For the CDR3, the DNA is TGTGCCATCAGTGAAAGGGAGAACACTGAAGCTTTCTTT. Residues: CAISERENTEAFF.

The J gene is TRBJ1-3, the V gene TRBV29-1; no clear D gene. V shed 5 bases and J shed 5 bases, with 13 bases lying between them. CDR1 SQVTM and CDR2 ANQGSEA come from the germline V gene. This CDR3 region has 13 residues. The CDR3 coding sequence is TGCAGCGTTAAAGGCAGGTTTAGAAACACCATATATTTT. It yields the protein CSVKGRFRNTIYF.